This T cell receptor (beta chain) was captured in a study of T cell responses to AZD1222 COVID-19 vaccine. Whole-study results and caveats: It should be noted that donors were predominantly white British and more often female, and clonal diversity was possibly underestimated. Once two AZD1222 doses were given, Spike-specific TCR breadth and depth went up. CD4 TCRs covered the whole spike, strongest at regions 160-218 and 743-854.

Sequenced by immunoSEQ multiplex PCR; TCRdb stores in-frame clones only, minus some. The table has 130,000 or so clones, 90% seen once. Germline CDR1 reads SGHAT; CDR2 reads FQNNGV. This CDR3 spans 17 amino acids. V shed 2 bases and J shed 2 bases, with 18 bases lying between them. A word on this clone: The antigen remains undetermined.

The material sequenced was peripheral blood, taken on day 0 of AZD1222 vaccination. The clonotype was recovered from an adult in good health. The chain employs TRBV11-2 and TRBJ1-1; a weak D match, TRBD1 (5 bases). The DNA for the CDR3 is TGTGCCAGCAGCTTATTCTTAATTGGGGCAAGCAACACTGAAGCTTTCTTT. It encodes CASSLFLIGASNTEAFF.